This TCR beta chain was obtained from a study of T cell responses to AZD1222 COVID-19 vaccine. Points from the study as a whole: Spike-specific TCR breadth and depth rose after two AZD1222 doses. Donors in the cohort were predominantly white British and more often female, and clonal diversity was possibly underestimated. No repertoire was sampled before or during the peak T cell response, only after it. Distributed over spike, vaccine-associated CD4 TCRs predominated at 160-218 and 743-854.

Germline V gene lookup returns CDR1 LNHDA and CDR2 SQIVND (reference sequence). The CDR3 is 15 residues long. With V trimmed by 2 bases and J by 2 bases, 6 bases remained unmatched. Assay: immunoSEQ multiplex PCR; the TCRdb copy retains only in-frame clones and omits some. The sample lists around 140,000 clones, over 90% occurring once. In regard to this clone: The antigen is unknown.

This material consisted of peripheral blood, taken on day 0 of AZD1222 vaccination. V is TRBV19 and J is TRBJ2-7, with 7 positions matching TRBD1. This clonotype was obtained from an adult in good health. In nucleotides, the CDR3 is TGTGCCAGTAGTATAACCCAGACAGGGCCCTACGAGCAGTACTTC. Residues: CASSITQTGPYEQYF.